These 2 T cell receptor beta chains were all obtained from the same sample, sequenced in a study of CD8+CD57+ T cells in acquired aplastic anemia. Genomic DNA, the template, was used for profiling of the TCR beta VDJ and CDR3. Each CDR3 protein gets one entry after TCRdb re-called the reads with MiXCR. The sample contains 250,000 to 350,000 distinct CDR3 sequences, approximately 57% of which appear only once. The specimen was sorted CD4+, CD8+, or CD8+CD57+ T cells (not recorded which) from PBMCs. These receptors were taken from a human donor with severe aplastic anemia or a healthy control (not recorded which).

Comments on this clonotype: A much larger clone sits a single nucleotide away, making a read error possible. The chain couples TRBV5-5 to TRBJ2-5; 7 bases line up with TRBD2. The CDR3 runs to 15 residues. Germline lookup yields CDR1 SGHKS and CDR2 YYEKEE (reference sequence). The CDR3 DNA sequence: TGCGCCAGCGGCTCCCAACCGGGGGGCCAAGAGACCCAGTACTTC. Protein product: CASGSQPGGQETQYF.

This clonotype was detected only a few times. Written as DNA, the CDR3 is TGTGCCTGGAGTGAGAGTTTACGCAATCAGCCCCAGCATTTT. Translated, it gives CAWSESLRNQPQHF. This rearrangement joins TRBV30 to TRBJ1-5; D is ambiguous. Germline V CDR1 and CDR2: GTSNPN, SVGIG (reference sequence). V dropped 1 base and J dropped 2 bases, with 9 bases sitting between them. The CDR3 is 14 amino acids.